These 22 T cell receptor beta chains share one sample of origin, sequenced in a study of blood T cell repertoires in COVID-19. Clones were read by immunoSEQ multiplex PCR, and TCRdb kept only the in-frame ones, dropping some. The table includes a few hundred thousand clones, roughly 88% detected once. The sample taken for sequencing was peripheral blood. The receptors were sampled from a woman between 70 and 85 years old with acute or convalescent COVID-19.

This clone was detected a few times. The chain employs TRBV30 and TRBJ1-1, with D uncertain. Between the trimmed V and J ends, which lost 0 bases and 6 bases, there was a span of 14 bases. The CDR3 has 14 residues. The germline V gene has CDR1 GTSNPN and CDR2 SVGIG (reference sequence). CDR3 region: CAWSVGLIGAEAFF. CDR3 DNA: TGTGCCTGGAGTGTTGGACTTATCGGCGCTGAAGCTTTCTTT.

The chain has TRBV28 and TRBJ1-2, with 12 nucleotides matching TRBD1. V dropped 3 bases and J dropped 1; count of bases not matched to a gene: 6. Germline-derived CDR1 and CDR2 are MDHEN and SYDVKM. The CDR3 is made up of 17 amino acids. The CDR3 region has the DNA TGTGCCAGCAGTTTCGGGACAGGGGGCTTCTTTAACTATGGCTACACCTTC. Its translation: CASSFGTGGFFNYGYTF.

The chain uses TRBV10-1 and TRBJ2-7; 9 nucleotides align to TRBD2. CDR1 and CDR2 from the germline V gene are WNHNN and SYGVQD (reference sequence). Losses at the gene ends were 6 bases for V and 5 bases for J; bases not matched to a gene: 14. This CDR3 has 16 amino acids. As DNA, the CDR3 is TGCGCCAGCAGGCCCAACAAGCGGGGGGCCGGGGACGAGCAGTACTTC. Protein product: CASRPNKRGAGDEQYF.

This chain uses TRBV19 with TRBJ1-1, with D perhaps TRBD1 (5 bases). The CDR3 is 12 residues long. Germline assignment: CDR1 LNHDA and CDR2 SQIVND (reference sequence). The V and J ends lost 10 bases and 1 base respectively, with 10 bases between them. In DNA form, the CDR3 reads TGTGCCACCACCGACAGGAACACTGAAGCTTTCTTT. This sequence encodes CATTDRNTEAFF.

J is TRBJ2-3 and V is TRBV5-6; D uncertain. V was cut by 0 bases and J by 5 bases, with 19 bases left in between. Germline loops: CDR1 SGHDT, CDR2 YYEEEE. There are 17 residues in the CDR3. The CDR3 reads CASSLGLWVLRRDTQYF. The CDR3 region has the DNA TGTGCCAGCAGCTTGGGTTTGTGGGTCTTGAGGCGAGATACGCAGTATTTT.

This chain connects TRBV5-4 to TRBJ1-2; TRBD1 matches 12 bases. The CDR3 length is 15 residues. Germline V lookup: CDR1 SGHNT, CDR2 YYREEE (reference sequence). Trimming removed 3 bases from V and 4 bases from J; junction bases left unmatched: 4. In nucleotides, the CDR3 is TGTGCCAGCAGCTCGGGACAGGGGGCAATCTATGGCTACACCTTC. This translates into CASSSGQGAIYGYTF. The entire variable domain, with the rest obtained from reference TRBV5-4 and TRBJ1-2, is as follows: ETGVTQSPTHLIKTRGQQVTLRCSSQSGHNTVSWYQQALGQGPQFIFQYYREEENGRGNFPPRFSGLQFPNYSSELNVNALELDDSALYLCASSSGQGAIYGYTFGSGTRLTVV.

The chain has TRBV5-1 and TRBJ2-2, with 12 bases fitting TRBD2. CDR3 length: 16 residues. The germline V gene has CDR1 SGHRS and CDR2 YFSETQ. The V gene end was trimmed by 0 bases and the J gene end by 6 bases; junction bases not matched to a gene: 3. The DNA of the CDR3 is TGCGCCAGCAGCTTGGCTAGCGGGGGGGGCGCCGGGGAGCTGTTTTTT. This codes for CASSLASGGGAGELFF.

The chain recombines TRBV19 with TRBJ2-1; TRBD2 matches 15 bases. The CDR3 spans 16 residues. Germline CDR1 is LNHDA and CDR2 is SQIVND (reference sequence). The V gene end was trimmed by 6 bases and the J gene end by 5 bases; junction bases not matched to a gene: 5. As DNA, the CDR3 is TGTGCCAGTAGCCGGACTAGCGGGGGGGCCCACAATGAGCAGTTCTTC. It codes for CASSRTSGGAHNEQFF.

The CDR3 here is CASSQAQARTEAFF. The CDR3 DNA reads as TGTGCCAGCAGCCAGGCTCAGGCTCGGACTGAAGCTTTCTTT. V is TRBV3-1 (or the pseudogene TRBV3-2) and J is TRBJ1-1, with D unclear. The germline V and J ends were trimmed by 3 bases and 5 bases, with 13 bases remaining between them. The CDR3 has 14 residues. Germline V gene sequence: CDR1 LGHDT, CDR2 YNNKEL (reference sequence).

This rearrangement joins TRBV7-2 to TRBJ2-5; tentatively, D is TRBD2 (5 bases). V dropped 3 bases and J dropped 3 bases, with 8 bases sitting between them. This CDR3 is built from 13 residues. Looked up from germline, CDR1 is SGHTA and CDR2 is FQGNSA. The CDR3 DNA is TGTGCCAGCAGCTTTATGCGGGAAGAGACCCAGTACTTC. Amino acid sequence: CASSFMREETQYF.

The rearrangement joins TRBV6-5 to TRBJ1-2, with 8 bases that match TRBD1. V gave up 0 bases and J gave up 7 bases; unmatched junction bases: 7. The CDR3 consists of 15 residues. The germline CDR1 and CDR2 sequences are MNHEY and SVGAGI. Written as DNA, the CDR3 is TGTGCCAGCAGTTACTCCCCGCGGACAGGGAGTGGCTACACCTTC. Encoded protein: CASSYSPRTGSGYTF.

CDR3 DNA: TGTGCCAGCAGTCACAGGGGTTTGATGGAAAACATTCAGTACTTC. Its protein product is CASSHRGLMENIQYF. The J gene is TRBJ2-4, the V gene TRBV3-1 (or the pseudogene TRBV3-2); 7 nucleotides match TRBD1. The CDR3 has 15 residues. Per the germline V gene, CDR1 is LGHDT and CDR2 is YNNKEL (reference sequence). J gave up 5 bases and V 6 bases, and 10 bases lay outside the gene matches.

A few counts support this clone. CDR3 nucleotide sequence: TGTGCCAGCAGCCCGGTCCCCGGGGAGCTGTTTTTT. It encodes CASSPVPGELFF. The gene calls are TRBV4-2 and TRBJ2-2; D call uncertain. The CDR3 is 12 amino acids. Trimming removed 4 bases from V and 6 bases from J, with 6 bases in between. Germline loops: CDR1 LGHNA, CDR2 YNFKEQ.

This clone has just one count. This chain uses TRBV6-2 or TRBV6-3 with TRBJ1-2; D possibly corresponds to TRBD1 (6 bases). CDR1 is MNHEY and CDR2 is SVGEGT in the germline V gene. The V and J ends lost 4 bases and 9 bases respectively, with 18 bases between them. This CDR3 is 14 amino acids long. The CDR3 is CASSSVGQFFSYTF. In DNA form, the CDR3 reads TGTGCCAGCAGTTCTGTCGGACAGTTCTTTAGCTACACCTTC.

The chain links TRBV27 to TRBJ1-2; D is undetermined. CDR3 length: 13 amino acids. Trimming removed 4 bases at V and 0 bases at J, with 6 bases between. The germline gives CDR1 MNHEY, CDR2 SMNVEV (reference sequence). The CDR3 protein is CASSSVSNYGYTF. In nucleotides, the CDR3 is TGTGCCAGCAGTTCAGTTTCTAACTATGGCTACACCTTC.

The chain uses TRBV5-6 and TRBJ2-2; TRBD1 matches 7 bases. This CDR3 contains 15 residues. Germline trimming cut 1 base from V and 4 bases from J; bases unmatched to any gene: 4. The V gene's germline CDR1 is SGHDT and CDR2 YYEEEE. The CDR3 bases are TGTGCCAGCAGCTTGACAGGGGTTAGCACCGGGGAGCTGTTTTTT. Translation: CASSLTGVSTGELFF.

In nucleotides, the CDR3 is TGTGCCAGCAGTGAAGTCCAGAACTATGGCTACACCTTC. It specifies CASSEVQNYGYTF. V gene TRBV6-1 combines with J gene TRBJ1-2; D gene ambiguous. The CDR3 loop spans 13 amino acids. CDR1 MNHNS and CDR2 SASEGT come from the germline V gene. The germline V and J ends were trimmed by 1 base and 2 bases, with 5 bases remaining between them.

This clone was detected only a few times. V and J are TRBV2 and TRBJ1-4; D is ambiguous. The CDR3 length is 14 residues. The germline V gene has CDR1 SNHLY and CDR2 FYNNEI. V gave up 6 bases and J gave up 6 bases, with 14 bases separating them. CDR3 protein: CASRRSRVDEKLFF. In DNA, the CDR3 is TGTGCCAGCAGGCGATCCCGGGTCGATGAAAAACTGTTTTTT.

Here the CDR3 DNA reads TGCGCCAGCAGTCCTGACTATAATGAGCAGTTCTTC. This gives the protein CASSPDYNEQFF. V usage is TRBV10-2 and J usage is TRBJ2-1, with D possibly being TRBD2 (5 bases). This CDR3 is built from 12 residues. Trimming stripped 5 bases from V and 7 bases from J, with 9 bases between. Germline V gene lookup returns CDR1 WSHSY and CDR2 SAAADI.

The J gene is TRBJ2-1, the V gene TRBV4-1; TRBD1 might be the D (6 bases). Trimming removed 2 bases at V and 15 bases at J, with 17 bases between. This CDR3 comprises 13 residues. CDR1 is MGHRA, CDR2 YSYEKL, per germline. The CDR3 protein is CASSQQPGHTLFF. CDR3 nucleotides: TGCGCCAGCAGCCAACAACCGGGACATACGTTGTTCTTC.

The V and J genes are TRBV2 and TRBJ1-2; 7 bases are a match to TRBD1. The germline V gene encodes CDR1 SNHLY and CDR2 FYNNEI. This CDR3 comprises 13 residues. The trim removed 5 bases at V and 4 bases at J, leaving 4 bases unmatched. The CDR3 DNA reads as TGTGCCAGCAGTCCCCAGGGGGGCTATGGCTACACCTTC. This translates into CASSPQGGYGYTF.

This clone was counted at least ten times. The chain employs TRBV12-3 or TRBV12-4 and TRBJ1-2; no clear D gene. Deletions cut 2 bases from V and 7 bases from J, with 11 bases between. The CDR3 runs 13 residues. Here the CDR3 reads CASSLTPSRGYTF. The CDR3 DNA reads TGTGCCAGCAGTTTAACTCCCTCCCGTGGCTACACCTTC.